The rows below give T cell receptor beta chains drawn from one sample of a study of OX40 agonist ivuxolimab in advanced cancers. The data were produced by immunoSEQ multiplex PCR, yet TCRdb's version contains in-frame clones alone and is incomplete. The data contain just under 65,000 clones, 84% of them singletons. The starting material was CD4+ or CD8+ T cells sorted from blood, obtained in a trial of the OX40 agonist ivuxolimab. The receptors derive from an adult with an advanced solid tumor such as melanoma, head and neck, liver or kidney cancer. Both conserved end residues are part of each CDR3. A D gene is named only where the DNA matches it firmly. Clone size is given for some rows only: seen once, a few or many times, or a class if the clone is expanded.

DNA,CDR3,J,V,D,size
TGTGCCAGCAGTGACAGTCACTATGGCTACACCTTC,CASSDSHYGYTF,TRBJ1-2,TRBV2,.,.
TGCGCCAGCAGCTTAGCGGGCTACACCGGGGAGCTGTTTTTT,CASSLAGYTGELFF,TRBJ2-2,TRBV5-1,.,.
TGTGCCAGCAGTTACGCAGGAACCCTCTCTGGAAACACCATATATTTT,CASSYAGTLSGNTIYF,TRBJ1-3,TRBV6-5,.,.
TGTGCCAGCAGACAGGGATTTGGCTACACCTTC,CASRQGFGYTF,TRBJ1-2,TRBV6-5,.,.
TGTGCCAGCAGCTTGGAAAATTCACCCCTCCACTTT,CASSLENSPLHF,TRBJ1-6,TRBV5-4,.,.
TGTGCTAGCAGCTTAGCTCCTTCCGGGGAGCTGTTTTTT,CASSLAPSGELFF,TRBJ2-2,TRBV7-7,.,.
TGTGCCAGCTCACCCTCCAGTGACTATAATTCACCCCTCCACTTT,CASSPSSDYNSPLHF,TRBJ1-6,TRBV18,.,once
TGCGCCAGCAGCCAAGATACCGGGTTAAGAAACACCATATATTTT,CASSQDTGLRNTIYF,TRBJ1-3,TRBV4-3,.,.
TGTGCCAGCAGTTACGATAAAAGGGCCGGGCGGGGTGGCTACACCTTC,CASSYDKRAGRGGYTF,TRBJ1-2,TRBV6-5,.,.
TGTGCCAGCAGTGAACCCAGACAGGGGGCAATGGATACGCAGTATTTT,CASSEPRQGAMDTQYF,TRBJ2-3,TRBV25-1,TRBD1,.
TGTGCCAGCTCACCAGGGACAGGACCCGACTATGGCTACACCTTC,CASSPGTGPDYGYTF,TRBJ1-2,TRBV18,TRBD1,.
TGTGCCAGCAGCTTAAAGGTATTGACGGTCAGCAATCAGCCCCAGCATTTT,CASSLKVLTVSNQPQHF,TRBJ1-5,TRBV7-3,.,.
TGCGCCAGCAGCCGGGGCCAAGTGCCTTACGAGCAGTACTTC,CASSRGQVPYEQYF,TRBJ2-7,TRBV4-1,.,.
TGTGCCACCAGCATTTTCCTGGGGAACACTGAAGCTTTCTTT,CATSIFLGNTEAFF,TRBJ1-1,TRBV15,.,.
TGTGCCAGCAGCCCCGTGTCAGGGACGGGCAACTATGGCTACACCTTC,CASSPVSGTGNYGYTF,TRBJ1-2,TRBV6-4,.,many
TGTGCCAGCAGTCGCGGACAGGGGGCCGGTATGGGGGATCAGCCCCAGCATTTT,CASSRGQGAGMGDQPQHF,TRBJ1-5,TRBV28,TRBD1,.
TGCAGCGCCCGGGACGGCCTAGTCACTGAAGCTTTCTTT,CSARDGLVTEAFF,TRBJ1-1,TRBV29-1,.,.
TGTGCCAGCAGCTGGCCGGGACAGGGGGCTGAAGCTTTCTTT,CASSWPGQGAEAFF,TRBJ1-1,TRBV11-3,TRBD1,once
TGCGCCAGCACCGACGGGATGGGCAATGAGCAGTTCTTC,CASTDGMGNEQFF,TRBJ2-1,TRBV10-2,.,.
TGCAGCGTTGTGCCCGGCACTGAAGCTTTCTTT,CSVVPGTEAFF,TRBJ1-1,TRBV29-1,.,.
TGTGCCAGCAGTTTGGGGGGGGCCAGGGGGAACGTCCTGACTTTC,CASSLGGARGNVLTF,TRBJ2-6,TRBV27,.,.
TGTGCCAGCAGCGCGGGATTAGGGGGGGAGACCTACGAGCAGTACTTC,CASSAGLGGETYEQYF,TRBJ2-7,TRBV7-8,.,.
TGTGCCAGCAGCTTAGCTCCCGGGGGCGATGAGCAGTTCTTC,CASSLAPGGDEQFF,TRBJ2-1,TRBV7-2,.,few
TGCAGCGTTGCCGGGGGCGATGAAAAACTGTTTTTT,CSVAGGDEKLFF,TRBJ1-4,TRBV29-1,.,.
TGTGCCAGCAGTTTTCCCTCTCGCCAGGGGGAAGCTTTCTTT,CASSFPSRQGEAFF,TRBJ1-1,TRBV28,.,once
TGTGCCAGCAGCTTTAAGACACAAGAGACCCAGTACTTC,CASSFKTQETQYF,TRBJ2-5,TRBV7-9,.,.
TGTGCCAGCACCTGGTACCAAGAGACCCAGTACTTC,CASTWYQETQYF,TRBJ2-5,TRBV7-9,.,.
TGCGCCAGCAGCGAAAGCCCACCCCAGGGGGAGAACACTGAAGCTTTCTTT,CASSESPPQGENTEAFF,TRBJ1-1,TRBV4-3,TRBD1,.
TGCGCCAGCAGCTTGGTAACAGACGTTGAGACCCAGTACTTC,CASSLVTDVETQYF,TRBJ2-5,TRBV5-1,.,.
TGTGCCAGCAGCTCCTGGAGGGATCAGCCCCAGCATTTT,CASSSWRDQPQHF,TRBJ1-5,TRBV7-9,.,.
TGTGCCAGCAGTCCCCTAGGGAATAAGGTTCACAATGAGCAGTTCTTC,CASSPLGNKVHNEQFF,TRBJ2-1,TRBV27,.,.
TGCGCCAGCAACCCAGATCAATACAGGCGTGGCTACACCTTC,CASNPDQYRRGYTF,TRBJ1-2,TRBV4-1,.,.
TGTGCCAGTAGTCCGTTACAACCGGGACAGGGGAACATTCAGTACTTC,CASSPLQPGQGNIQYF,TRBJ2-4,TRBV19,TRBD1,.
TGTGCCAGCTCCCTGACGGACAGCAAATACGATCAGCCCCAGCATTTT,CASSLTDSKYDQPQHF,TRBJ1-5,TRBV18,.,.
TGCAGCGTTGAAGGGCTAGGACAGGGCTACACCTTC,CSVEGLGQGYTF,TRBJ1-2,TRBV29-1,.,.
TGTGCCAGCAGTTCCCTGGGACTAGGCTCCTACGAGCAGTACTTC,CASSSLGLGSYEQYF,TRBJ2-7,TRBV27,TRBD2,.
TGTGCCAGCAGTCCTAGCGGTGTTCGGTACGAGCAGTACTTC,CASSPSGVRYEQYF,TRBJ2-7,TRBV7-9,TRBD2,.
TGTGCCAGCTCACCCCGGGACAGGAACCTCTATGGCTACACCTTC,CASSPRDRNLYGYTF,TRBJ1-2,TRBV18,TRBD1,.
TGTGCCAGTAGTATAAGTCTACCATCCGGGGAGCTGTTTTTT,CASSISLPSGELFF,TRBJ2-2,TRBV19,.,few
TGTGCCAGCAGCTTCTCGGACCTGGGGGCACCCCTCCACTTT,CASSFSDLGAPLHF,TRBJ1-6,TRBV7-9,.,.
TGTGCCAGCAGCGGGGGGAGCTATGGCTACACCTTC,CASSGGSYGYTF,TRBJ1-2,TRBV7-2,.,.
TGTGCCAGCAGTTCCCGGTTAGCAGGGACAACGGCCTACAATGAGCAGTTCTTC,CASSSRLAGTTAYNEQFF,TRBJ2-1,TRBV27,.,.
TGTGCCAGCAGTTTAGTGGCGTACGCTGACTACACCTTC,CASSLVAYADYTF,TRBJ1-2,TRBV28,.,.
TGTGCCAGCAGCCTAACAGGGGACACCGGGGAGCTGTTTTTT,CASSLTGDTGELFF,TRBJ2-2,TRBV7-3,TRBD1,.
TGTGCCTGGAGTGTAGCGCTAGGCTCCTACAATGAGCAGTTCTTC,CAWSVALGSYNEQFF,TRBJ2-1,TRBV30,.,.
TGTGCCAGCAGCTTGACAGGGGTTGGCTACACCTTC,CASSLTGVGYTF,TRBJ1-2,TRBV7-9,TRBD1,.
TGTGCCAGCAGTTACTCGAGGCAGGTAGAGACCCAGTACTTC,CASSYSRQVETQYF,TRBJ2-5,TRBV6-5,.,.
TGTGCCACCAGCAGAGATTCCCAGGGCTCCTACGAGCAGTACTTC,CATSRDSQGSYEQYF,TRBJ2-7,TRBV15,.,.
TGTGCCAGCAGTTTCGGGGGCCTTTACTTCTCTGGAAACACCATATATTTT,CASSFGGLYFSGNTIYF,TRBJ1-3,TRBV28,.,.
TGTGCTAGCAGTCATACTAGCGGGGAACTGACCTACGAGCAGTACTTC,CASSHTSGELTYEQYF,TRBJ2-7,TRBV7-7,TRBD2,.
TGCGCCAGCAGCTGGGGGGCGAGCGGGGGTGTCGAGACCCAGTACTTC,CASSWGASGGVETQYF,TRBJ2-5,TRBV5-1,TRBD2,.
TGCGCCAGCAGCGACGGGGAATTGAACACCGGGGAGCTGTTTTTT,CASSDGELNTGELFF,TRBJ2-2,TRBV5-1,.,.
TGTGCCAGCAGCTTGGACCGACTAGCGGGGTATGAGCAGTTCTTC,CASSLDRLAGYEQFF,TRBJ2-1,TRBV27,TRBD2,.